The present entry profiles one T cell receptor (beta chain) with its context. The antigen remains unidentified. Clones were sequenced by immunoSEQ multiplex PCR, and TCRdb holds only the in-frame ones, with some missing. The repertoire has some 160,000 clones, roughly 92% of them found once; the top ten carry 1.5% to 2%. CDR3 length: 14 amino acids. Germline assignment: CDR1 SGHRS and CDR2 YFSETQ. Trimming removed 5 bases at V and 0 bases at J, with 10 bases between. These data are taken from a study of T cell responses to AZD1222 COVID-19 vaccine. Study results and limitations: The repertoires were collected only after the peak T cell response.

The clonotype was recovered from an adult in good health. J is TRBJ2-3 and V is TRBV5-1; D not resolved. The sequencing used peripheral blood, collected on day 0 of AZD1222 vaccination. The CDR3 coding sequence is TGCGCCAGCAGTAAACAGCCCAGCACAGATACGCAGTATTTT. Protein sequence: CASSKQPSTDTQYF.